Given below is one T cell receptor beta chain in context. Its target is unknown. This CDR3 is 17 amino acids long. Germline V gene lookup returns CDR1 GTSNPN and CDR2 SVGIG (reference sequence). V was clipped by 2 bases and J by 0 bases; unmatched bases: 9. The data belong to a study of cytomegalovirus exposure and HLA in healthy donors. General study results and limits: Specific recognition of CMV antigens was confirmed in vitro for a few chains (all CMV-associated).

PCR primers comprised 60 Vbeta and 13 Jbeta primers. This table comes from immunoSEQ multiplex PCR, and its TCRdb copy is limited to in-frame clones, with some not included. The sample includes around 140,000 clones, just under 80% of them seen just once. Although they were nominally healthy when sampled, donors likely had unrecorded immune exposures. The sequence was collected from a woman aged 18 to 35 in good health and CMV-seronegative. The sequenced sample consisted of PBMCs. The chain combines TRBV30 with TRBJ1-5, with 8 positions matching TRBD1. CDR3 residues: CAWSTDRAGYSNQPQHF. The CDR3 nucleotides read TGTGCCTGGAGTACGGACAGGGCCGGGTATAGCAATCAGCCCCAGCATTTT.